This TCR beta chain was found in a study of shared clonotypes between healthy human individuals. With respect to this clone: The antigen remains unidentified.

The authors ran the assay at deep level. Over several immunoSEQ plates, each subset's genomic DNA was distributed in even portions. Profiled with immunoSEQ multiplex PCR; TCRdb holds only in-frame clones, not every one. The repertoire consists of about 2.2 million clones, with approximately 94% occurring once and the leading ten covering around 1.7%. This CDR3 region has 17 residues. V dropped 3 bases and J dropped 2 bases, with 16 bases sitting between them. Germline lookup yields CDR1 SEHNR and CDR2 FQNEAQ (reference sequence). General study results and limits: The study's rarefaction showed incomplete sorted-subset sequencing despite large depth. Against clonotypes common to all four donors, non-shared ones had lower generation probabilities.

Naive CD8 isolation took CD45RO-negative cells positively selected for CCR7 and excluded terminally differentiated effector memory CD45RA+ cells. This TCR was recovered from a man between 18 and 29 years old in good health. Some clones in this sample may be carry-over from other donors' samples. What was sequenced was naive CD8+ T cells from PBMCs. V gene TRBV7-9 combines with J gene TRBJ2-2; no reliable D call. The CDR3 reads CASSFVFRAPNTGELFF. The CDR3 region has the DNA TGTGCCAGCAGCTTTGTGTTCAGAGCTCCTAACACCGGGGAGCTGTTTTTT.